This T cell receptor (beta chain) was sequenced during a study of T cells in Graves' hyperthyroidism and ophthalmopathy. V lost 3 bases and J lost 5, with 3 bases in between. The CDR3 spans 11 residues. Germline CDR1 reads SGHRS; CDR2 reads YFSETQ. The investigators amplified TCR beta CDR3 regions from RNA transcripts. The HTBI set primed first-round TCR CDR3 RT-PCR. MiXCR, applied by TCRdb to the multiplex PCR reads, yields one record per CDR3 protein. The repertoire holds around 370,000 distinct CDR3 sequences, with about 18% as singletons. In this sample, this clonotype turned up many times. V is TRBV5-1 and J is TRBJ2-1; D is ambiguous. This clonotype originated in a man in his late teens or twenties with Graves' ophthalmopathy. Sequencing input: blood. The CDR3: CASSYDNEQFF. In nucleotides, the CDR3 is TGCGCCAGCAGCTATGACAATGAGCAGTTCTTC.